This TCR beta chain was recovered during a study of post-analysis software for immune sequencing data. For the study at large: The study covered relapsing-remitting, secondary progressive and progressive-relapsing courses of multiple sclerosis. Notes on the study in general: TRBV segments more frequent in patients than in controls numbered five and included TRBV5-6, TRBV5-1 and TRBV20-1. Samples from a shared batch, those prepared together, strongly co-clustered by F measure.

This CDR3 region has 12 residues. Germline loops: CDR1 MDHEN, CDR2 SYDVKM. About this clonotype itself: Antigen unknown. One junction end disagrees with the germline gene, perhaps due to a read error.

Prepared libraries of TCR beta cDNA carried unique molecular identifiers. The T cell input of about 0.85 to 10 million gave roughly 0.5 million cDNA molecules. TCRdb recomputed calls from the PCR reads with MiXCR, one row per CDR3 protein. The sample shows 700,000 to 800,000 distinct CDR3 sequences, roughly 30% of them seen only once. Sequencing used blood. The J gene is TRBJ1-4, the V gene TRBV28, with D unresolved. This clonotype was sampled from a girl aged 5 to 17 with multiple sclerosis. The CDR3 sequence: CASSPPNEKRFF. The CDR3 DNA reads as TGTGCCAGCAGTCCCCCGAATGAAAAACGGTTTTTT.